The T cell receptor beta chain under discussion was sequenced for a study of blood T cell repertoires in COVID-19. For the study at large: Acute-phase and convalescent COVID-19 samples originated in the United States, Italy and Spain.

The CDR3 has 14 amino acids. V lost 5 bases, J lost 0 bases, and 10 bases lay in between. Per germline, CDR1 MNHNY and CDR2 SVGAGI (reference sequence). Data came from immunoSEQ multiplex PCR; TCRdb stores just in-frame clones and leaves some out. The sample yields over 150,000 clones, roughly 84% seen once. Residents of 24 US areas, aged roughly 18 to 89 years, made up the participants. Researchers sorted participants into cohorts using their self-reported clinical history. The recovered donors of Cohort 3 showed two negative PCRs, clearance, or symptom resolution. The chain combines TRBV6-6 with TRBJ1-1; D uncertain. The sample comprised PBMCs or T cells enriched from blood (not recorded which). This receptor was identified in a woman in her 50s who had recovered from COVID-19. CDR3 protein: CASSHIFMNTEAFF. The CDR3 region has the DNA TGTGCCAGCAGTCATATATTTATGAACACTGAAGCTTTCTTT.